Following are 4 T cell receptor beta chains from one sample sequenced in a study of cytomegalovirus exposure and HLA in healthy donors. Both 60 Vbeta primers and 13 Jbeta primers went into the PCR. Assay used: immunoSEQ multiplex PCR; TCRdb lists only in-frame clones, some missing. The sample carries 150,000 or so clones, 80% recorded once. Sequenced material: PBMCs. All receptors come from a man younger than 35 in good health and CMV-seropositive.

The gene calls are TRBV6-6 and TRBJ2-7; 7 bases match TRBD2. V shed 2 bases and J 0 bases; nucleotides not matched to a gene: 7. Per germline, CDR1 MNHNY and CDR2 SVGAGI (reference sequence). The CDR3 extends over 16 amino acids. CDR3 nucleotide sequence: TGTGCCAGCAGTTACAGCGGGACTGGAGGCTCCTACGAGCAGTACTTC. Amino acids: CASSYSGTGGSYEQYF.

The sample holds a few counts of this clone. The CDR3 DNA reads TGTGCCAGCAGCAAAGACAGCTCTGGAAACACCATATATTTT. Encoded protein: CASSKDSSGNTIYF. The chain is built from TRBV21-1 and TRBJ1-3; no check of the table's D call, TRBD1, against the DNA was made. TRBV21-1 corresponds to a pseudogene. CDR3 length: 14 amino acids.

The chain joins TRBV5-6 to TRBJ2-4, with a possible D match to TRBD1 (5 bases). Trimming removed 0 bases from V and 7 bases from J, with 11 bases in between. Germline V gene lookup returns CDR1 SGHDT and CDR2 YYEEEE. The length of the CDR3 is 14 residues. Written as DNA, the CDR3 is TGTGCCAGCAGCTTGGGGGGCACCTCGAACATTCAGTACTTC. Translating gives CASSLGGTSNIQYF.

CDR3 coding DNA: TGTGCCAGCAGCTCCCCGACAGGGTTTATCTATGGCTACACCTTC. Translating gives CASSSPTGFIYGYTF. This chain uses TRBV7-2 with TRBJ1-2; TRBD1 matches 7 bases. This CDR3 has 15 amino acids. V gave up 4 bases and J gave up 4 bases; unmatched junction bases: 9. Germline V CDR1 and CDR2: SGHTA, FQGNSA.